This T cell receptor (beta chain) derives from a study of human T cells and chemical hapten exposure. In the study overall: Small pooled library volume differences chiefly drove per-sample TCR yield variation.

For the library, individual cDNA molecules each received unique molecular identifiers. MiXCR was run by TCRdb on the RACE reads, yielding one entry per CDR3 protein. The sample records more than 250,000 distinct CDR3 sequences, 7.5% to 8% being singletons. This clonotype was counted between two and nine times. The antigen is not known. Germline lookup yields CDR1 ENHRY and CDR2 SYGVKD. V lost 5 bases and J 5 bases, leaving 12 bases between the germline ends. The CDR3 is 13 residues long. The sample's time point: pre-sensitization, week 0. Treatment defined: therapeutic diphenylcyclopropenone sensitization with weekly scalp DPC. Patch tests were applied only after blood draws. Study observations and caveats: In the PT1 data, expanded TCR counts showed a positive correlation with patch test score.

This chain connects TRBV10-3 to TRBJ1-1, with a tentative D call TRBD1 (6 bases). The input for sequencing was whole blood, taken in connection with sensitization to the hapten diphenylcyclopropenone (DPC). This clonotype was obtained from a man younger than 30 with alopecia areata. Some clones in this sample may be carry-over from other donors' samples. CDR3 nucleotides: TGTGCCATCAGTCCGACAGGAGGAACTGAAGCTTTCTTT. Its protein product is CAISPTGGTEAFF.